This section outlines one TCR beta chain sequence together with its context. Its antigen is still unknown. Per-base quality was not reported, and no clone a single base away is much larger than it. The data originate from a study of blood T cell repertoires in COVID-19 (dated by TCRdb to 2020 to 2022). About the full investigation: The collaborator samples originated in the United States, Italy and Spain and spanned the acute and convalescent phases of COVID-19. The prospective study material was composed of cDNA or gDNA derived from T cells, B-cell-depleted T cells, or PBMCs. Subjects who had been exposed to COVID-19, were actively infected with it, or had recovered from it provided the deeply sampled blood TCRbeta repertoires that made up the dataset. The repertoires were made available in a free public database intended to serve as a resource for research on the immune response to SARS-CoV-2. The samples were drawn from the first 160 participants of the ongoing ImmuneRACE study and from 1,254 subjects provided by 6 global collaborators. Nearly every sample came with metadata listing a de-identified subject ID, COVID-19 status, age in years and sex. Where available, HLA class I and class II types were obtained from metadata supplied by the sample provider rather than from assay-based typing.

TCRbeta CDR3 regions were amplified from genomic DNA by means of the immunoSEQ Assay, a bias-controlled multiplex PCR. The source study handled its data this way. Nucleated cell counts per sample were estimated from amplification of reference gene primers within the assay. Sequence reads were collapsed and filtered to measure the absolute abundance of every unique TCRbeta CDR3 rearrangement. Productive Simpson clonality was computed per sample as the square root of Simpson's diversity index over productive rearrangements. This is the immuneACCESS table as TCRdb keeps it, with only in-frame sequences that have V and J called. A part of the clones is gone; compared with another copy, unresolved V genes explain less than half, and the rest is unexplained. The DNA gave D and trimming, while V, J and clone size come from that table. The sample table records some 130,000 clones; 80% to 85% of these occur just once. The ten largest clones capture about an eighth of the sample.

From a lookup of the germline V gene, CDR1 and CDR2 are LGHNA and YNFKEQ. Including the terminal cysteine and phenylalanine, the CDR3 comprises 15 residues. Just CDR3 DNA is preserved here, 45 bases in frame from base 1. Clipping removes 6 bases from V and 5 bases from J, with 10 as the unmatched junction base count. The paper's findings and limits, for the study overall: Clinical and demographic metadata were provided uncurated, with the amount varying by source and participant.

Another Seattle source contributed samples from volunteer blood donors who had recovered from COVID-19. Whole blood was collected in K2EDTA tubes by collaborating institutions according to the institutions' own protocols. For TCRbeta analysis, collaborator samples were shipped as frozen whole blood, as isolated PBMCs, or as DNA extracted from either sample type. This chain joins TRBV4-2 to TRBJ2-1; TRBD2 aligns with 7 central bases. The receptor's source is a woman aged 25-40 years who had recovered from COVID-19. Specimen: peripheral blood. The DNA sequence is TGTGCCAGCAGTCTTGGGGGGGGAGTGAACAATGAGCAGTTCTTC. Its product reads: CASSLGGGVNNEQFF.